The 15 T cell receptor beta chains below were found in one sample sequenced in a study of blood T cell repertoires in COVID-19 (dated by TCRdb to the early 2020s). The library was generated by the immunoSEQ multiplex PCR assay. Sourced from immuneACCESS, this table was stored by TCRdb with only in-frame sequences that have V and J called. A share of the clones is absent; for the studies checked, an unresolved V gene accounts for under half, and the remainder has no known explanation. This sample comprises more than 15,000 clones, about 90% of them detected only once. The ten largest account for more than 3% of the sample. Sequences were obtained from peripheral blood. The receptors come from a human donor in a cohort sampled during active COVID-19.

The chain uses TRBV6-1 and TRBJ2-1, with a tentative D call TRBD2 (6 bases). Looked up from germline, CDR1 is MNHNS and CDR2 is SASEGT. This CDR3 is 16 amino acids long. V lost 3 bases to trimming and J lost 7 bases, with 19 bases between them. The CDR3 nucleotides are TGTGCCAGCAGTGAGGCCCGGGGGAGGAGGGCTAATGAGCAGTTCTTC. Its protein is CASSEARGRRANEQFF.

J is TRBJ2-7 and V is TRBV13; D might be TRBD1 (6 bases). This CDR3 has 14 residues. Trimming removed 5 bases from V and 0 bases from J, with 11 bases in between. Germline values: CDR1 PRHDT, CDR2 FYEKMQ (reference sequence). CDR3 sequence: CASSPTGLSYEQYF. CDR3 sequence (DNA): TGTGCCAGCAGCCCGACAGGACTCTCCTACGAGCAGTACTTC.

The genes are TRBV6-6 and TRBJ1-1, with TRBD1 matching 9 bases. With 4 bases clipped from V and 8 bases from J, the junction kept 5 bases outside the gene matches. Per the germline V gene, CDR1 is MNHNY and CDR2 is SVGAGI (reference sequence). The CDR3 is made up of 13 amino acids. CDR3 DNA sequence: TGTGCCAGCAGTTCCGAAGGACAGGGGGAAGCTTTCTTT. This gives the protein CASSSEGQGEAFF.

The CDR3 DNA sequence: TGTGCCACGCTGGGGGACAGGGCCTACAATGAGCAGTTCTTC. Translating gives CATLGDRAYNEQFF. The chain couples TRBV6-5 to TRBJ2-1; 9 bases fit TRBD1. The CDR3 runs to 14 residues. Germline V gene lookup returns CDR1 MNHEY and CDR2 SVGAGI. The V and J ends lost 10 bases and 2 bases, in that order; junction bases with no gene match: 6.

This CDR3 reads CAISESTASSYNEQFF. The CDR3 bases are TGTGCCATCAGTGAGTCGACCGCTAGCTCCTACAATGAGCAGTTCTTC. The gene calls are TRBV10-3 and TRBJ2-1; D gene ambiguous. CDR1 and CDR2 from the germline V gene are ENHRY and SYGVKD. Trimming removed 0 bases from V and 0 bases from J, with 9 bases in between. The CDR3 is 16 residues long.

V usage is TRBV27 and J usage is TRBJ2-5; the match to TRBD2 covers 10 bases. The CDR3 sequence is 16 residues long. The V and J ends lost 4 bases and 4 bases, in that order; junction bases with no gene match: 9. CDR1 and CDR2 from the germline V gene are MNHEY and SMNVEV (reference sequence). CDR3 nucleotides: TGTGCCAGCAGTTGGATCACCGGGACTAGCGTAGAGACCCAGTACTTC. It is translated as CASSWITGTSVETQYF.

The chain uses TRBV28 and TRBJ1-1; 8 bases line up with TRBD1. Germline V gene data show CDR1 as MDHEN and CDR2 as SYDVKM. The V segment lost 2 bases and the J segment 4 bases; nucleotides outside the gene matches: 3. The CDR3 contains 14 residues. The CDR3 loop reads CASSLQGASTEAFF. The CDR3 DNA reads TGTGCCAGCAGTTTACAGGGGGCCTCCACTGAAGCTTTCTTT.

The chain carries TRBV19 and TRBJ1-6; 9 positions agree with TRBD1. The ends lost 6 bases at V and 8 bases at J; junction bases unmatched: 5. Germline V lookup: CDR1 LNHDA, CDR2 SQIVND (reference sequence). The CDR3 spans 14 residues. The DNA for the CDR3 is TGTGCCAGTAGGTTACAGGGGGCTGATTCACCCCTCCACTTT. Translation gives CASRLQGADSPLHF.

The chain is built from TRBV4-1 and TRBJ2-3; D perhaps matches TRBD1 (5 bases). This CDR3 has 15 residues. Per germline, CDR1 MGHRA and CDR2 YSYEKL. The V end lost 5 bases, the J end lost 3 bases, and 15 bases lay between the germline ends. CDR3 DNA sequence: TGCGCCAGCAGCACCCCGATTGACAGAACAGATACGCAGTATTTT. This translates into CASSTPIDRTDTQYF.

The CDR3 nucleotides read TGTGCCACCAGTGTCAGGGCCAACACCGGGGAGCTGTTTTTT. Protein product: CATSVRANTGELFF. The chain joins TRBV24-1 to TRBJ2-2; TRBD1 might be the D (5 bases). Trimming took off 5 bases at V and 2 bases at J, with 8 bases between the two ends. Germline CDR1 is KGHDR and CDR2 is SFDVKD. This CDR3 has 14 residues.

This clone was seen only a few times. The V and J genes are TRBV18 and TRBJ1-4; 7 bases fit TRBD1. The CDR3 contains 15 residues. V lost 3 bases, J lost 5 bases, and 6 bases stayed unmatched. Germline V gene lookup returns CDR1 KGHSH and CDR2 LQKENI. The CDR3: CASSPSRTGNEKLFF. CDR3 DNA sequence: TGTGCCAGCTCACCGTCGCGGACAGGAAATGAAAAACTGTTTTTT.

The chain couples TRBV28 to TRBJ1-5; D unclear. Germline-derived CDR1 and CDR2 are MDHEN and SYDVKM. V was pared by 5 bases and J by 0 bases, with 17 bases between. CDR3 length equals 17 residues. The CDR3, as DNA: TGTGCCAGCAGTGTCACAACCGGGAGGTATAGCAATCAGCCCCAGCATTTT. It codes for CASSVTTGRYSNQPQHF.

The rearrangement joins TRBV9 to TRBJ1-1, with 8 bases lining up with TRBD1. V lost 3 bases, J lost 5 bases, and 9 bases stayed unmatched. The CDR3 contains 15 residues. CDR1 and CDR2 (germline): SGDLS, YYNGEE. In nucleotides, the CDR3 is TGTGCCAGCAGCGCCTCCCAGGGGGCGAGGACTGAAGCTTTCTTT. This encodes CASSASQGARTEAFF.

V and J are TRBV2 and TRBJ1-4; D possibly corresponds to TRBD1 (5 bases). CDR3 length: 13 residues. Trimming took 3 bases from V and 10 from J, leaving 12 bases between them. CDR1 and CDR2 from the germline V gene are SNHLY and FYNNEI. The DNA for the CDR3 is TGTGCCAGCAGTGAGGGCTGGGGGGGAAAACTGTTTTTT. Amino acid sequence: CASSEGWGGKLFF. Together with reference TRBV2 and TRBJ1-4, the CDR3 gives the full variable domain: EPEVTQTPSHQVTQMGQEVILRCVPISNHLYFYWYRQILGQKVEFLVSFYNNEISEKSEIFDDQFSVERPDGSNFTLKIRSTKLEDSAMYFCASSEGWGGKLFFGSGTQLSVL.

V usage is TRBV23-1 and J usage is TRBJ2-7, with D possibly being TRBD1 (5 bases). TRBV23-1 has ORF status, its function being uncertain. CDR3 size: 12 residues. Trimming pared 7 bases from V and 6 bases from J, leaving 13 bases between. CDR3 amino acids: CASTTQGSEQYF. CDR3 nucleotides: TGCGCCAGCACAACCCAGGGTAGCGAGCAGTACTTC.